This TCR beta chain was recorded in a study of CD8 T cells in Susac syndrome. This clonotype was observed a single time. With V trimmed by 4 bases and J by 10 bases, 9 bases remained unmatched. The germline gives CDR1 ENHRY, CDR2 SYGVKD. CDR3 size: 13 residues. Roughly 0.45 to 1 ug RNA was reverse transcribed with random hexamers. Amplification of TCR beta CDR3 by immunoSEQ multiplex PCR spanned 54 Vbeta and 13 Jbeta. TCRdb used MiXCR to reprocess the immunoSEQ multiplex PCR reads, holding one entry per CDR3 protein. The repertoire includes roughly 200,000 distinct CDR3 sequences, 85% to 95% of them detected once, and around 0.093% sits in the top ten. Blood CD8+ and CD4+ T cells underwent high-throughput TCR beta sequencing. Controls were drawn from healthy donors and were matched for age and sex.

The sample consisted of CD4+ T cells from PBMCs. The origin of this receptor is a human donor in good health. The V and J genes are TRBV10-3 and TRBJ1-2; 7 bases map to TRBD1. In DNA form, the CDR3 reads TGTGCCATCAGTGGGAAGGGGGCCGAGAACTACACCTTC. Its protein product is CAISGKGAENYTF.